A single sample gave rise to the 32 T cell receptor beta chains below, sequenced in a study of T cell repertoires in cytomegalovirus infection. Antigens of these TCRs are unknown. TCRdb itself ran the reads through MiXCR, one entry per CDR3 protein. The sample records about 470,000 distinct CDR3 sequences, roughly 46% being singletons. Sequencing used cultured PBMCs, obtained from culture after CMV antigen stimulation. Receptors originate from a human donor in good health (CMV status not recorded). Some clones in this sample may be carry-over from other donors' samples.

The chain combines TRBV7-2 with TRBJ2-1, with 8 bases identical to TRBD2. The CDR3 sequence is 16 residues long. V lost 5 bases to trimming and J lost 1 base; unmatched junction nucleotides: 7. CDR1 and CDR2 (germline): SGHTA, FQGNSA. The CDR3 protein is CASSRRGTRSYNEQFF. The CDR3 region has the DNA TGTGCCAGCAGCCGGCGGGGGACTAGGTCCTACAATGAGCAGTTCTTC.

To note about this clonotype: As the CDR3 is not closed by the conserved phenylalanine or tryptophan, this likely results from a read error. CDR3: CASSLKGAAEAFL. CDR3 DNA sequence: TGTGCCAGCAGTTTAAAGGGGGCCGCTGAAGCTTTCCTT. The chain has TRBV12-3 or TRBV12-4 and TRBJ1-1, with TRBD1 identical over 7 bases. J lost 6 bases, V lost 2 bases, and 3 bases had no gene match. There are 13 residues in the CDR3.

The chain carries TRBV2 and TRBJ2-5; TRBD2 agrees at 11 bases. CDR3 length equals 16 residues. Germline CDR1 reads SNHLY; CDR2 reads FYNNEI. J lost 1 base, V lost 6 bases, and 7 bases had no gene match. CDR3 bases: TGTGCCAGCAGAGTGTTAGCGGGAGGGGGCCAAGAGACCCAGTACTTC. Residues: CASRVLAGGGQETQYF.

This chain uses TRBV10-3 with TRBJ2-3; 9 bases align to TRBD2. V lost 6 bases and J lost 1; bases outside the gene matches: 14. Per the germline V gene, CDR1 is ENHRY and CDR2 is SYGVKD. This CDR3 has 18 residues. The CDR3 spells CAIRGGAGGPSGTDTQYF. The DNA for the CDR3 is TGTGCCATCAGAGGAGGGGCGGGGGGGCCGTCGGGCACAGATACGCAGTATTTT.

This clonotype showed up just a few times. The V and J genes are TRBV4-1 and TRBJ2-5; D perhaps matches TRBD1 (6 bases). Trimming left V 1 base short and J 3 bases short, with 6 bases between. CDR3 length: 13 amino acids. CDR1 is MGHRA and CDR2 is YSYEKL in the germline V gene. This CDR3 reads CASSQGQEETQYF. DNA for the CDR3: TGCGCCAGCAGCCAAGGACAGGAAGAGACCCAGTACTTC.

This chain links TRBV5-4 with TRBJ2-5, with 7 bases identical to TRBD2. V dropped 2 bases and J dropped 4; count of bases not matched to a gene: 8. The CDR3 runs 15 residues. The germline CDR1 and CDR2 sequences are SGHNT and YYREEE (reference sequence). CDR3 coding DNA: TGTGCCAGCAGCTTCCGCGGGACTACCGTAGAGACCCAGTACTTC. Amino acids: CASSFRGTTVETQYF.

V gene TRBV20-1 combines with J gene TRBJ2-1; 11 positions agree with TRBD2. V dropped 5 bases and J dropped 8; count of bases not matched to a gene: 14. The CDR3 is made up of 16 amino acids. The germline gives CDR1 DFQATT, CDR2 SNEGSKA (reference sequence). CDR3 loop: CSAGLTGTSGTDEQFF. Written as DNA, the CDR3 is TGCAGTGCTGGACTTACCGGGACTAGCGGAACTGATGAGCAGTTCTTC.

The chain has TRBV7-9 and TRBJ1-6; D not resolved. In germline, CDR1 is SEHNR, CDR2 FQNEAQ (reference sequence). CDR3 size: 15 residues. V lost 1 base, J lost 2 bases, and 6 bases lay in between. The CDR3 sequence is CASSLEAAYNSPLHF. CDR3 DNA: TGTGCCAGCAGCTTAGAGGCAGCCTATAATTCACCCCTCCACTTT.

This chain uses TRBV18 with TRBJ2-7; TRBD1 matches at 7 bases. Germline CDR1 reads KGHSH; CDR2 reads LQKENI. The CDR3 spans 13 residues. V shed 1 base and J 6 bases; nucleotides not matched to a gene: 3. In DNA, the CDR3 is TGTGCCAGCTCACCACAGGGGACAGCCGAGCAGTACTTC. The encoded protein is CASSPQGTAEQYF.

As to this clonotype: A single base separates this from a much larger clone, so it may be a read error. The CDR3 spells CASSLWTADTLYF. CDR3 bases: TGTGCCAGCAGCTTATGGACTGCAGATACGCTGTATTTT. The chain uses TRBV7-2 and TRBJ2-3, with a weak D call TRBD2 (5 bases). Germline V gene lookup returns CDR1 SGHTA and CDR2 FQGNSA. This CDR3 is built from 13 residues.

This clonotype was seen just once. Just one base apart from a much larger clone, this may be a read error. This chain uses TRBV7-2 with TRBJ2-4; D uncertain. CDR1 and CDR2 from the germline V gene are SGHTA and FQGNSA. Trimming removed 8 bases from V and 6 bases from J, with 17 bases in between. The CDR3 runs to 14 residues. The DNA for the CDR3 is TGTGCCAGCGGCCCCCCTGGCGAGAGAAACATTCAGTACTTC. This translates into CASGPPGERNIQYF. The whole variable domain, remainder taken from reference TRBV7-2 and TRBJ2-4, is GAGVSQSPSNKVTEKGKDVELRCDPISGHTALYWYRQSLGQGLEFLIYFQGNSAPDKSGLPSDRFSAERTGGSVSTLTIQRTQQEDSAVYLCASGPPGERNIQYFGAGTRLSVL.

The rearrangement uses TRBV20-1 and TRBJ2-1, with TRBD2 identical over 14 bases. Trimming took 8 bases from V and 6 from J; bases not matched to a gene: 12. This CDR3 comprises 16 residues. CDR1 is DFQATT, CDR2 SNEGSKA, per germline (reference sequence). This chain's CDR3 is CSTRRLAGGPSNEQFF. The DNA for the CDR3 is TGCAGTACCAGGCGACTAGCGGGGGGGCCGTCCAATGAGCAGTTCTTC.

This clonotype came up a few times. The V call is TRBV7-8, the J call TRBJ1-5; maybe TRBD1 (6 bases). CDR3 length equals 19 residues. Germline CDR1 SGHVS, CDR2 FQNEAQ. V lost 1 base, J lost 0 bases, and 19 bases lay in between. The CDR3, as DNA: TGTGCCAGCAGCTTAGTATGGGGGCGAGCTCCCTATAGCAATCAGCCCCAGCATTTT. It yields the protein CASSLVWGRAPYSNQPQHF. The full variable domain, rest sourced from reference TRBV7-8 and TRBJ1-5, is GAGVSQSPRYKVAKRGQDVALRCDPISGHVSLFWYQQALGQGPEFLTYFQNEAQLDKSGLPSDRFFAERPEGSVSTLKIQRTQQEDSAVYLCASSLVWGRAPYSNQPQHFGDGTRLSIL.

This clonotype was detected only a few times. The V and J genes are TRBV28 and TRBJ2-2; TRBD2 aligns across 10 bases. Per germline, CDR1 MDHEN and CDR2 SYDVKM. Trimming cost V 6 bases and J 2 bases; bases outside gene matches: 9. This CDR3 has 17 amino acids. CDR3 amino acids: CASRRRLAGVNTGELFF. The CDR3 coding sequence is TGTGCCAGCAGACGACGTCTAGCGGGAGTAAACACCGGGGAGCTGTTTTTT.

The chain carries TRBV19 and TRBJ2-6; unclear D gene. The germline V gene has CDR1 LNHDA and CDR2 SQIVND (reference sequence). Trimming pared 3 bases from V and 1 base from J, leaving 7 bases between. The CDR3 contains 15 residues. CDR3 nucleotides: TGTGCCAGTAGTATCGTATATTCTGGGGCCAACGTCCTGACTTTC. Its translation is CASSIVYSGANVLTF.

The chain uses TRBV6-5 and TRBJ1-1; 8 bases are a match to TRBD1. The CDR3 runs 14 residues. Germline CDR1 reads MNHEY; CDR2 reads SVGAGI. The V gene end was trimmed by 6 bases and the J gene end by 5 bases; junction bases not matched to a gene: 8. The DNA for the CDR3 is TGTGCCAGCAGCCGCGGGACAGGTGTGACTGAAGCTTTCTTT. This translates into CASSRGTGVTEAFF.

This chain connects TRBV20-1 to TRBJ2-7; D perhaps matches TRBD2 (5 bases). The CDR3 has 13 residues. The germline gives CDR1 DFQATT, CDR2 SNEGSKA (reference sequence). Trimming took off 3 bases at V and 2 bases at J, with 11 bases between the two ends. CDR3 residues: CSARRGPPYEQYF. DNA for the CDR3: TGCAGTGCTAGGAGAGGGCCTCCCTACGAGCAGTACTTC.

This clonotype was recorded a few times. This chain uses TRBV7-6 with TRBJ2-3; either TRBD1 or TRBD2 may supply D (5 bases each). V lost 4 bases, J lost 2 bases, and 7 bases lay in between. The CDR3 sequence is 13 residues long. From germline, CDR1 is SGHVS and CDR2 FNYEAQ. As DNA, the CDR3 is TGTGCCAGCAGCTGGGACCTCACAGATACGCAGTATTTT. It is translated as CASSWDLTDTQYF.

The V and J genes are TRBV2 and TRBJ2-2; weak D call: TRBD2 (5 bases). The germline gives CDR1 SNHLY, CDR2 FYNNEI. V lost 4 bases and J 2 bases, leaving 17 bases between the germline ends. This CDR3 region has 17 residues. The CDR3 reads CASSVWFAGSNTGELFF. For the CDR3, the DNA is TGTGCCAGCAGTGTGTGGTTCGCGGGCTCTAACACCGGGGAGCTGTTTTTT.

This clonotype was observed a few times. The chain recombines TRBV5-1 with TRBJ2-1; weak D call: TRBD2 (6 bases). Germline CDR1 is SGHRS and CDR2 is YFSETQ. The CDR3 has 15 residues. The V end was cut by 2 bases, the J end by 6 bases, with 15 bases between. CDR3 region: CASSLPGLTGNEQFF. The CDR3 nucleotides read TGCGCCAGCAGCTTACCGGGACTCACGGGCAATGAGCAGTTCTTC.

The chain uses TRBV7-2 and TRBJ1-1; D possibly corresponds to TRBD1 (5 bases). V was cut by 4 bases and J by 2 bases, with 11 bases left in between. CDR1 is SGHTA and CDR2 is FQGNSA in the germline V gene. The CDR3 extends over 14 amino acids. This CDR3 is CASSSGQHNTEAFF. The CDR3, as DNA: TGTGCCAGCAGCTCCGGACAACACAACACTGAAGCTTTCTTT.

The chain has TRBV6-1 and TRBJ2-1; 12 bases fit TRBD2. V shed 6 bases and J 1 base; nucleotides not matched to a gene: 1. Germline values: CDR1 MNHNS, CDR2 SASEGT. There are 15 residues in the CDR3. Here the CDR3 reads CASRTSGGSYNEQFF. The CDR3 DNA is TGTGCCAGCAGAACTAGCGGGGGGTCCTACAATGAGCAGTTCTTC.

This clonotype was detected only a few times. This chain links TRBV7-8 with TRBJ2-7; TRBD1 matches at 8 bases. V shed 8 bases, J shed 6 bases, and the junction held 3 bases outside the gene matches. The CDR3 contains 11 residues. Germline V CDR1 and CDR2: SGHVS, FQNEAQ. CDR3 coding DNA: TGTGCCAGCCTACAGGGGGTCGAGCAGTACTTC. It codes for CASLQGVEQYF.

The chain employs TRBV7-9 and TRBJ1-1, with 8 nucleotides matching TRBD1. Germline lookup yields CDR1 SEHNR and CDR2 FQNEAQ (reference sequence). The CDR3 length is 15 residues. The V segment lost 3 bases and the J segment 0 bases; nucleotides outside the gene matches: 3. CDR3 sequence: CASSLLTGVNTEAFF. CDR3 in DNA: TGTGCCAGCAGCTTGTTGACAGGGGTGAACACTGAAGCTTTCTTT.

This clonotype was counted a few times. The chain uses TRBV12-3 or TRBV12-4 and TRBJ2-5, with a tentative D call TRBD2 (6 bases). The CDR3 has 14 amino acids. Deletions cut 3 bases from V and 3 bases from J, with 11 bases between. CDR3 amino acids: CASSFVGEEETQYF. The CDR3 DNA reads as TGTGCCAGCAGTTTTGTGGGGGAGGAAGAGACCCAGTACTTC.

This clonotype has a handful of counts. V is TRBV7-2 and J is TRBJ2-5; D is unclear. CDR1 is SGHTA, CDR2 FQGNSA, per germline. The CDR3 extends over 12 amino acids. V was pared by 5 bases and J by 4 bases, with 8 bases between. CDR3 region: CASSPRLETQYF. The CDR3 DNA reads TGTGCCAGCAGCCCACGTCTAGAGACCCAGTACTTC.

V usage is TRBV6-1 and J usage is TRBJ1-1, with D possibly TRBD1 on 5 matching bases. CDR1 and CDR2 from the germline V gene are MNHNS and SASEGT. The V gene lost 6 bases and the J gene lost 7 bases, with 18 bases spanning the gap. CDR3 length: 14 amino acids. CDR3 residues: CASSPVGRRVEAFF. The CDR3 bases are TGTGCCAGCAGCCCCGTGGGGCGTCGGGTTGAAGCTTTCTTT.

This clonotype showed up just a few times. The CDR3 DNA sequence: TGCAGTGCTAGGCTAGCGGGAGAAGATACGCAGTATTTT. This sequence encodes CSARLAGEDTQYF. V gene TRBV20-1 combines with J gene TRBJ2-3; 10 bases match TRBD2. The CDR3 is 13 residues long. V lost 3 bases, J lost 5 bases, and 2 bases stayed unmatched. Germline loops: CDR1 DFQATT, CDR2 SNEGSKA (reference sequence).

This clonotype was seen only a few times. This chain links TRBV6-1 with TRBJ2-2; TRBD1 matches 7 bases. There are 20 residues in the CDR3. The germline CDR1 and CDR2 sequences are MNHNS and SASEGT. Trimming cost V 6 bases and J 2 bases; bases outside gene matches: 21. The CDR3: CASRPRSLRGTVSNTGELFF. The CDR3 DNA is TGTGCCAGCAGGCCCCGCTCCCTACGAGGGACAGTGTCTAACACCGGGGAGCTGTTTTTT.

The rearrangement joins TRBV11-2 to TRBJ2-3; 8 nucleotides align to TRBD2. Germline values: CDR1 SGHAT, CDR2 FQNNGV. Germline trimming cut 4 bases from V and 2 bases from J; bases unmatched to any gene: 5. This CDR3 comprises 15 residues. As DNA, the CDR3 is TGTGCCAGCAGCTGGACTAGCCGGGACACAGATACGCAGTATTTT. The encoded protein is CASSWTSRDTDTQYF. Combining the CDR3 with reference TRBV11-2 and TRBJ2-3 gives the whole variable domain EAGVAQSPRYKIIEKRQSVAFWCNPISGHATLYWYQQILGQGPKLLIQFQNNGVVDDSQLPKDRFSAERLKGVDSTLKIQPAKLEDSAVYLCASSWTSRDTDTQYFGPGTRLTVL.

This clonotype was recorded many times. The chain uses TRBV7-2 and TRBJ2-1; 10 nucleotides agree with TRBD2. CDR1 and CDR2 from the germline V gene are SGHTA and FQGNSA. J gave up 5 bases and V 5 bases, and 15 bases lay outside the gene matches. The CDR3 totals 18 residues. In DNA form, the CDR3 reads TGTGCCAGCAGCCCCTCGGGGGCTTGGAGCGGGGGGGACAATGAGCAGTTCTTC. It is translated as CASSPSGAWSGGDNEQFF.

This clonotype was seen more than once but under ten times. The chain uses TRBV4-3 and TRBJ1-1, with 8 bases identical to TRBD1. V lost 3 bases to trimming and J lost 6 bases; unmatched junction nucleotides: 9. CDR1 and CDR2 from the germline V gene are LGHNA and YSLEER. CDR3 length equals 15 residues. The CDR3, as DNA: TGCGCCAGCAGCCATGAGGACAGGGACAGCGCTGAAGCTTTCTTT. Protein product: CASSHEDRDSAEAFF.